A single sample gave rise to the 12 T cell receptor beta chains below, sequenced in a study of T cells after yellow fever vaccination. TCRdb reanalysed the 5' RACE reads using MiXCR and keeps one entry per CDR3 protein. The sample consists of 600,000 to 750,000 distinct CDR3 sequences, around 12% of them appearing once. Here the sequenced sample was PBMCs, taken on the day of the yellow fever booster vaccination. The receptors shown here come from a man aged 25-45 years who received the YFV17D yellow fever vaccine.

At least ten counts were recorded for this clonotype. J is TRBJ2-5 and V is TRBV18; TRBD2 is a possible D gene (6 bases). Per the germline V gene, CDR1 is KGHSH and CDR2 is LQKENI. This CDR3 comprises 13 residues. V lost 3 bases, J lost 5 bases, and 10 bases lay in between. The CDR3 region is CASSPGSGETQYF. DNA for the CDR3: TGTGCCAGCTCACCTGGAAGCGGGGAGACCCAGTACTTC.

This clonotype was counted a few times. The V gene is TRBV7-2, the J gene TRBJ2-5; D uncertain. Germline lookup yields CDR1 SGHTA and CDR2 FQGNSA. Trimming cost V 5 bases and J 7 bases, with 11 bases left between them. The CDR3 covers 12 residues. The CDR3 nucleotides read TGTGCCAGCAGCGCCCAGGACGGGACCCAGTACTTC. Its translation: CASSAQDGTQYF.

The table lists this clonotype with a few counts. CDR3 region: CASGLAGTLKTQYF. DNA of the CDR3: TGTGCCAGTGGACTAGCGGGGACTCTGAAGACCCAGTACTTC. The chain combines TRBV6-2 or TRBV6-3 with TRBJ2-5, with TRBD2 matching 12 bases. CDR1 and CDR2 (germline): MNHEY, SVGEGT. The CDR3 is 14 residues long. Losses at the gene ends were 9 bases for V and 6 bases for J; bases not matched to a gene: 8.

The chain recombines TRBV7-2 with TRBJ2-7, with 9 bases identical to TRBD1. Germline lookup yields CDR1 SGHTA and CDR2 FQGNSA. The CDR3 is made up of 15 amino acids. The ends lost 1 base at V and 3 bases at J; junction bases unmatched: 4. CDR3 region: CASSLDGTGIYEQYF. CDR3 nucleotides: TGTGCCAGCAGCTTAGACGGGACAGGGATCTACGAGCAGTACTTC. The full variable domain, its missing parts supplied by reference TRBV7-2 and TRBJ2-7, is GAGVSQSPSNKVTEKGKDVELRCDPISGHTALYWYRQSLGQGLEFLIYFQGNSAPDKSGLPSDRFSAERTGGSVSTLTIQRTQQEDSAVYLCASSLDGTGIYEQYFGPGTRLTVT.

CDR3 in DNA: TGTGCCACGAAAGAAGCGGGCGCGCAAGAGACCCAGTACTTC. Translating it yields CATKEAGAQETQYF. The V and J genes are TRBV5-4 and TRBJ2-5, with D perhaps TRBD2 (6 bases). Deletions cut 9 bases from V and 2 bases from J, with 17 bases between. This CDR3 is built from 14 residues. CDR1 is SGHNT, CDR2 YYREEE, per germline (reference sequence).

The V call is TRBV28, the J call TRBJ1-6; maybe TRBD1 (5 bases). Germline CDR1 and CDR2: MDHEN and SYDVKM. V lost 5 bases and J lost 8, with 13 bases in between. This CDR3 contains 14 residues. The CDR3 nucleotides are TGTGCCAGCAGTCAACGGGACGCATATTCACCCCTCCACTTT. The encoded protein is CASSQRDAYSPLHF.

This chain connects TRBV7-2 to TRBJ2-5, with D possibly matching TRBD2 (5 bases). This CDR3 has 14 amino acids. Germline CDR1 reads SGHTA; CDR2 reads FQGNSA. Trimming removed 1 base from V and 7 bases from J, with 13 bases in between. The CDR3, as DNA: TGTGCCAGCAGCTTAGATCACGGTGGAGGGACCCAGTACTTC. Its translation is CASSLDHGGGTQYF.

The rearrangement links TRBV19 to TRBJ2-1, with no clear D. The germline gives CDR1 LNHDA, CDR2 SQIVND (reference sequence). V lost 6 bases and J 7 bases, leaving 10 bases between the germline ends. There are 12 residues in the CDR3. The CDR3 bases are TGTGCCAGTAGACAATATTATAATGAGCAGTTCTTC. This codes for CASRQYYNEQFF.

This clonotype has a handful of counts. V is TRBV20-1 and J is TRBJ2-3, with TRBD2 identical over 11 bases. Looked up from germline, CDR1 is DFQATT and CDR2 is SNEGSKA (reference sequence). With 5 bases clipped from V and 6 bases from J, the junction kept 10 bases outside the gene matches. This CDR3 is 15 amino acids long. DNA of the CDR3: TGCAGTGCTCTACCCGTAGCGGGAGGGATGGATACGCAGTATTTT. Its protein product is CSALPVAGGMDTQYF.

This clonotype was seen a handful of times. The V call is TRBV10-3, the J call TRBJ2-7; D uncertain. Looked up from germline, CDR1 is ENHRY and CDR2 is SYGVKD. The CDR3 is 12 residues long. V was clipped by 6 bases and J by 4 bases, with 10 bases between them. In nucleotides, the CDR3 is TGTGCCATCAGGGGCGACGGATACGAGCAGTACTTC. Protein sequence: CAIRGDGYEQYF.

V and J are TRBV5-5 and TRBJ2-7; D is perhaps TRBD1 (5 bases). The V end was cut by 1 base, the J end by 1 base, with 9 bases between. Germline loops: CDR1 SGHKS, CDR2 YYEKEE (reference sequence). The CDR3 length is 14 residues. Written as DNA, the CDR3 is TGTGCCAGCAGCTTGACACCAGGGTCCTACGAGCAGTACTTC. Its protein is CASSLTPGSYEQYF.

This clonotype was found a few times. J is TRBJ2-5 and V is TRBV27; D perhaps matches TRBD2 (5 bases). CDR1 MNHEY and CDR2 SMNVEV come from the germline V gene (reference sequence). V was cut by 6 bases and J by 2 bases, with 13 bases left in between. The CDR3 length is 14 residues. CDR3 coding DNA: TGTGCCAGCAGAAAACCAGGAGGACAAGAGACCCAGTACTTC. This codes for CASRKPGGQETQYF.